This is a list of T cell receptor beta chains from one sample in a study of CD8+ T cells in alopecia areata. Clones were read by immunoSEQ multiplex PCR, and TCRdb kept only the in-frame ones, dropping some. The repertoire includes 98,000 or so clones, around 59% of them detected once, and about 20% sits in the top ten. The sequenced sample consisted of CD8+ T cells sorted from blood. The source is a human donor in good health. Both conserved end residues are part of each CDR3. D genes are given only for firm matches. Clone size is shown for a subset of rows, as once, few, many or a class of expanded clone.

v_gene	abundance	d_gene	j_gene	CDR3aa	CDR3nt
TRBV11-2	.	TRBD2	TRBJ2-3	CASSSPTSGEDTQYF	TGTGCCAGCAGCTCTCCGACTAGCGGGGAAGATACGCAGTATTTT
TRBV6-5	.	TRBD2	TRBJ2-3	CASSLTGLATQYF	TGTGCCAGCAGTCTGACCGGACTAGCGACGCAGTATTTT
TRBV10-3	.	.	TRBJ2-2	CAIMRSNTGELFF	TGTGCCATCATGCGGTCCAACACCGGGGAGCTGTTTTTT
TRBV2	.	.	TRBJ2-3	CASSEGLTQYF	TGTGCCAGCAGTGAAGGCCTTACGCAGTATTTT
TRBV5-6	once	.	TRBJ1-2	CASSLLKVYGYTF	TGTGCCAGCAGCTTGCTTAAAGTCTATGGCTACACCTTC
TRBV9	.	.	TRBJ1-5	CASSVGSNQPQHF	TGTGCCAGCAGCGTGGGGTCCAATCAGCCCCAGCATTTT
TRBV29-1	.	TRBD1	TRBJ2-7	CSAKDRVFYEQYF	TGCAGCGCCAAGGACAGGGTCTTCTACGAGCAGTACTTC
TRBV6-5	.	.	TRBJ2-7	CASSYEGTGEQYF	TGTGCCAGCAGTTACGAGGGCACCGGCGAGCAGTACTTC
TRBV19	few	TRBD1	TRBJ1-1	CASRQGPGTEAFF	TGTGCCAGCAGACAGGGGCCGGGCACTGAAGCTTTCTTT
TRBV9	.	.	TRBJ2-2	CASSVGDGGELFF	TGTGCCAGCAGCGTAGGGGATGGCGGGGAGCTGTTTTTT
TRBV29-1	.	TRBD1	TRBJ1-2	CSVEDFRRGLYGYTF	TGCAGCGTTGAAGATTTTCGGAGGGGGCTGTATGGCTACACCTTC
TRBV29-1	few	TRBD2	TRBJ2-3	CSVVGELAGVDTQYF	TGCAGCGTTGTCGGGGAACTAGCGGGGGTAGATACGCAGTATTTT
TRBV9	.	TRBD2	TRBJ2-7	CASSVESGGGEQYF	TGTGCCAGCAGCGTAGAAAGCGGGGGTGGCGAGCAGTACTTC
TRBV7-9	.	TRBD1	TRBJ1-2	CASSQEYQGAGGYTF	TGTGCCAGCAGCCAAGAGTACCAGGGGGCTGGTGGCTACACCTTC